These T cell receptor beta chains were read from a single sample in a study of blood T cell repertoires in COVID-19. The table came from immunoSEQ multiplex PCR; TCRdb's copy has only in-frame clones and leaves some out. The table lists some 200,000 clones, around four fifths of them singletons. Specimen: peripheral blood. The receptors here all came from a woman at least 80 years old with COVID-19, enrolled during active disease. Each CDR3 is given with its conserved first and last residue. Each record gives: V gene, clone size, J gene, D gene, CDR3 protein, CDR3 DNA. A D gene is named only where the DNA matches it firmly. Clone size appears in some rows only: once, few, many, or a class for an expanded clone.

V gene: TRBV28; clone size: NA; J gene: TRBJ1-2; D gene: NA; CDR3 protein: CASNIKRDNGYTF; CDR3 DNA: TGTGCCAGCAACATCAAGCGGGACAATGGCTACACCTTC
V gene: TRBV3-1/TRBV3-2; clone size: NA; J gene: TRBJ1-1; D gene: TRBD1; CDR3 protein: CASSTGGITEAFF; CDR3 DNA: TGTGCCAGCAGCACAGGGGGGATCACTGAAGCTTTCTTT
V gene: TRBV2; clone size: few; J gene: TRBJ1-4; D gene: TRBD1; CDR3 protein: CASNRAGTGTEKLFF; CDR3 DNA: TGTGCCAGCAACCGGGCGGGGACAGGGACAGAAAAACTGTTTTTT
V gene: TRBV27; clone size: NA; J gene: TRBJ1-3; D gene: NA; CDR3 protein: CASSFNYGQLTSGNTIYF; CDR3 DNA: TGTGCCAGCAGTTTCAATTACGGACAGTTAACCTCTGGAAACACCATATATTTT
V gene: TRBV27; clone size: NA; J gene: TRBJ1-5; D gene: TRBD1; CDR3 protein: CASSPTTGFPQPQHF; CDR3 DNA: TGTGCCAGCAGCCCAACGACAGGGTTCCCGCAGCCCCAGCATTTT
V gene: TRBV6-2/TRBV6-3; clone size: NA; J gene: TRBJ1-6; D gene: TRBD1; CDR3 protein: CASSSPGQGANSPLHF; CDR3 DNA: TGTGCCAGCAGTTCCCCGGGACAGGGAGCGAATTCACCCCTCCACTTT
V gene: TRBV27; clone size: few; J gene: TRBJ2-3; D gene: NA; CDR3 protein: CASSRRGVLPDTQYF; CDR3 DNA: TGTGCCAGCAGTCGGCGCGGGGTCCTCCCAGATACGCAGTATTTT
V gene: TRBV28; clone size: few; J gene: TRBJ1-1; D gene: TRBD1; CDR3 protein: CASSLQQGLNTEAFF; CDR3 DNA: TGTGCCAGCAGTCTACAACAGGGGTTGAACACTGAAGCTTTCTTT
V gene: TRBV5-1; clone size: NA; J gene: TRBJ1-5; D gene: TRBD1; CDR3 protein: CASSLEGQGGQPQHF; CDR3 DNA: TGCGCCAGCAGCTTGGAGGGGCAGGGGGGTCAGCCCCAGCATTTT
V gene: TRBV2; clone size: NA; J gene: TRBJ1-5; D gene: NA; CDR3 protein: CASRDSNQPQHF; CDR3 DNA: TGTGCCAGCAGGGACAGTAATCAGCCCCAGCATTTT
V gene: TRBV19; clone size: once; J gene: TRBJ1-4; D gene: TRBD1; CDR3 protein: CASSIGTVTEKLFF; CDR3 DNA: TGTGCCAGTAGTATCGGGACAGTGACTGAAAAACTGTTTTTT
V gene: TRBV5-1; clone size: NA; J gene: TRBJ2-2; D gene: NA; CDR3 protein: CASSLGTSNTGELFF; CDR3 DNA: TGCGCCAGCAGCTTGGGGACATCAAACACCGGGGAGCTGTTTTTT
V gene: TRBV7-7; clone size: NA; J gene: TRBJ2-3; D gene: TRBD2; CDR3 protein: CASSLVGGKSDTQYF; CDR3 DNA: TGTGCCAGCAGCTTAGTGGGGGGGAAGTCAGATACGCAGTATTTT
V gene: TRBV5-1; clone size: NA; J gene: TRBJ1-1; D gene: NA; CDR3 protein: CARLKRYTEAFF; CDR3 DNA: TGCGCCAGACTCAAGAGGTACACTGAAGCTTTCTTT
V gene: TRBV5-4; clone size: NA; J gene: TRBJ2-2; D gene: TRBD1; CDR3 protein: CASSQGTGGRRNTGELFF; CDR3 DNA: TGTGCCAGCAGCCAGGGGACAGGGGGCCGAAGGAACACCGGGGAGCTGTTTTTT
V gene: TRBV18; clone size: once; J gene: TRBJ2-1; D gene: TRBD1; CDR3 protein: CASTRDRDVNEQFF; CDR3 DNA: TGTGCCAGCACGCGGGACAGGGATGTTAATGAGCAGTTCTTC
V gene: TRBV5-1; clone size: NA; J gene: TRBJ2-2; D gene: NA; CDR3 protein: CASFGGSMLNTGELFF; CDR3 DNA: TGCGCCAGCTTTGGAGGAAGCATGTTGAACACCGGGGAGCTGTTTTTT